This T cell receptor (beta chain) was sequenced during a study of blood T cell repertoires in COVID-19 (dated by TCRdb to between 2020 and 2021). Turning to the overall study: Collaborator samples came from the United States, Italy and Spain and covered acute and convalescent phases of COVID-19. HLA class I and class II types, where available, came from metadata supplied by the sample provider rather than from assay-based typing. Nearly every sample came with metadata listing a de-identified subject ID, COVID-19 status, age in years and sex. A freely available public database, intended as a resource for researchers studying the immune response to SARS-CoV-2, is where the repertoires were released. The material from the prospective study consisted of cDNA or gDNA derived from T cells, B-cell-depleted T cells, or PBMCs. Deeply sampled blood TCRbeta repertoires from subjects exposed to, actively infected with, or recovered from COVID-19 were included in the dataset. Samples came from the ongoing ImmuneRACE study (first 160 participants) plus 1,254 subjects from 6 global collaborators. Results the study describes overall, beyond this receptor: How much clinical and demographic metadata was included differed by source and by participant, and the metadata was provided uncurated.

V gives up 3 bases and J gives up 4 bases, and the segment between their germline ends measures 13 bases. The CDR3 has 15 amino acids, counting the end cysteine and phenylalanine. Only the CDR3 portion is preserved as DNA: 45 bases, with reading frame beginning at the first base. The germline V gene (reference sequence) yields MNHEY for CDR1 and SMNVEV for CDR2. One collaborating source in Seattle enrolled patients while the patients were actively infected and followed the patients over time throughout the course of disease. Each collaborating institution followed its own protocols to collect whole blood in K2EDTA tubes. For TCRbeta analysis, collaborator samples were shipped as frozen whole blood, as isolated PBMCs, or as DNA extracted from either sample type. Concerning this clone: Its antigen target is currently unknown. Nothing much larger sits one base from this clone, and base qualities are not available.

TCRbeta CDR3 regions were amplified from genomic DNA by means of the immunoSEQ Assay, a bias-controlled multiplex PCR. The published analysis was carried out like this. The number of nucleated cells in each sample was estimated by amplification of reference gene primers within the assay. To quantify the absolute abundance of each unique TCRbeta CDR3 rearrangement, sequence reads were collapsed and filtered. Productive Simpson clonality was computed per sample as the square root of Simpson's diversity index over productive rearrangements. TCRdb holds this immuneACCESS table with in-frame rearrangements only. Some clones are missing; in checked studies, unresolved V genes explain under half, and the rest has no known cause. V, J and clone size are taken as reported in that table, and D and trimming were inferred from the DNA itself. The table for this sample lists about 270,000 clones; roughly nine tenths of them were counted only once. Approximately 12% of the sample is held by the ten biggest clonotypes.

The sequence was obtained from a woman between 25 and 40 years old with COVID-19, enrolled during active disease. The rearranged segments are TRBV27 and TRBJ2-1; the D gene is perhaps TRBD2, from 7 matching bases. The specimen was peripheral blood. CDR3 sequence: CASSLSGGAYNEQFF. The nucleotides are TGTGCCAGCAGTTTGTCGGGGGGCGCTTACAATGAGCAGTTCTTC.